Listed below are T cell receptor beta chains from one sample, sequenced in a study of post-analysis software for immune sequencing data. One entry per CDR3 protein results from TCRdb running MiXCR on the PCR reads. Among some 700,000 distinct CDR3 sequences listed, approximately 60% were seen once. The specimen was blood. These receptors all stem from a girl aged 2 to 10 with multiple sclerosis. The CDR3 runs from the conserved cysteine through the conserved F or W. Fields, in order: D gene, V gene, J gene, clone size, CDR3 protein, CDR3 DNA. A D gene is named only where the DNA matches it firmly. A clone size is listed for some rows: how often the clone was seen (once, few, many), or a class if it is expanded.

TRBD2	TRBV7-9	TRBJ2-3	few	CASSSTRLAGGPGDTQYF	TGTGCCAGCAGCTCCACGAGACTAGCGGGAGGGCCTGGAGATACGCAGTATTTT
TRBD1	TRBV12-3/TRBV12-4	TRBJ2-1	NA	CASSGGQGKFF	TGTGCCAGCAGTGGAGGACAGGGAAAGTTCTTC
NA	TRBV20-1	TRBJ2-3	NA	CSARTTPSTDTQYF	TGCAGTGCTAGGACTACCCCTAGCACAGATACGCAGTATTTT
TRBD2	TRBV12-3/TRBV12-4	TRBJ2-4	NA	CASSREVIKNIQYF	TGTGCCAGCAGCCGGGAGGTTATTAAAAACATTCAGTACTTC
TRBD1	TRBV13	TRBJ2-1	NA	CASSLAGGDDNEQFF	TGTGCCAGCAGCTTAGCAGGGGGCGATGACAATGAGCAGTTCTTC
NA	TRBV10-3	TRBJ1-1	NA	CAISGALTEENTEAFF	TGTGCCATCAGTGGGGCGTTGACAGAGGAGAACACTGAAGCTTTCTTT
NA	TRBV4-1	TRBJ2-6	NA	CASTETGSSGANVLTF	TGCGCCAGCACCGAAACAGGTTCCTCTGGGGCCAACGTCCTGACTTTC
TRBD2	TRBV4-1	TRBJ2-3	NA	CANSLSGVTDTQYF	TGCGCCAACAGCCTAAGCGGGGTCACAGATACGCAGTATTTT
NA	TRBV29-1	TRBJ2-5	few	CSVERGGGRGMAQYF	TGCAGCGTTGAACGCGGCGGGGGCCGCGGTATGGCCCAGTACTTC
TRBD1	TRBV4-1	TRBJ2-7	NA	CASSHGGRDRGYEQYF	TGCGCCAGTAGCCACGGTGGCCGGGACAGGGGATACGAGCAGTACTTC
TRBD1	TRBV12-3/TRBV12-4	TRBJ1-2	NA	CASRGTGENYGYTF	TGTGCCAGCAGGGGGACAGGGGAAAACTATGGCTACACCTTC
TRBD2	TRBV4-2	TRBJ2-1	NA	CASSQEGLAGGNEQFF	TGTGCCAGCAGCCAAGAAGGACTAGCGGGAGGTAATGAGCAGTTCTTC
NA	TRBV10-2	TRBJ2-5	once	CASGPEGETQYF	TGCGCCAGCGGCCCAGAGGGAGAGACCCAGTACTTC
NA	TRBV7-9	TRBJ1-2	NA	CASSLVTGDGYTF	TGTGCCAGCAGCTTAGTGACGGGAGATGGCTACACCTTC
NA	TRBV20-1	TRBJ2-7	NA	CSARVSGPLYEQYF	TGCAGTGCTAGAGTTTCGGGACCTCTCTACGAGCAGTACTTC
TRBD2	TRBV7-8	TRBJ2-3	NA	CASSLRSGSSDTQYF	TGTGCCAGCAGCTTACGTAGCGGGAGTTCCGATACGCAGTATTTT
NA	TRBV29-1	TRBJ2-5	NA	CSSSGHQETQYF	TGCAGCTCCAGTGGTCATCAAGAGACCCAGTACTTC
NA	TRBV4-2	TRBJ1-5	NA	CASSQDPANQPQHF	TGTGCCAGCAGCCAAGATCCCGCCAATCAGCCCCAGCATTTT
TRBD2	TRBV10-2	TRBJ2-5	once	CASRDGLAGRVETQYF	TGCGCCAGCAGGGACGGACTAGCGGGAAGGGTCGAGACCCAGTACTTC
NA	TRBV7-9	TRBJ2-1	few	CASSPRGSVYNEQFF	TGTGCCAGCAGCCCCCGGGGTAGCGTGTACAATGAGCAGTTCTTC
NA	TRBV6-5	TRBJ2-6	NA	CASSYKESGANVLTF	TGTGCCAGCAGTTACAAGGAGTCTGGGGCCAACGTCCTGACTTTC
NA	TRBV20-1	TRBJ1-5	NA	CSARADGLSNQPQHF	TGCAGTGCTAGAGCCGACGGTCTTAGCAATCAGCCCCAGCATTTT
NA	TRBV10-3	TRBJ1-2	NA	CAISAQAGLYGYTF	TGTGCCATCAGCGCCCAGGCAGGGCTCTATGGCTACACCTTC
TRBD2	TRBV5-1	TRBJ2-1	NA	CASSLVSGSDNEQFF	TGCGCCAGCAGCTTGGTTAGCGGGAGTGACAATGAGCAGTTCTTC
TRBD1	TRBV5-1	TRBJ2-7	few	CASSLAGSQGAYEQYF	TGCGCCAGCAGCTTGGCCGGGTCGCAGGGGGCTTACGAGCAGTACTTC
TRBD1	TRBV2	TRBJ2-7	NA	CASSEAGIRDRAHEQYF	TGTGCCAGCAGTGAAGCTGGGATCCGGGACAGGGCCCACGAGCAGTACTTC
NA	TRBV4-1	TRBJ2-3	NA	CTSSQLLQADTQYF	TGCACCAGCAGCCAACTGTTACAAGCAGATACGCAGTATTTT
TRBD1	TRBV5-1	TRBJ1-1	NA	CASSAGTGAGMNTEAFF	TGCGCCAGCAGCGCGGGGACAGGGGCGGGGATGAACACTGAAGCTTTCTTT
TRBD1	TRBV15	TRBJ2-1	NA	CATSRGDRGPNNEQFF	TGTGCCACCAGCAGAGGCGACAGGGGGCCGAACAATGAGCAGTTCTTC
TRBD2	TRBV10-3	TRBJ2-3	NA	CAISEPSGLDTQYF	TGTGCCATCAGTGAACCTAGCGGCCTCGATACGCAGTATTTT